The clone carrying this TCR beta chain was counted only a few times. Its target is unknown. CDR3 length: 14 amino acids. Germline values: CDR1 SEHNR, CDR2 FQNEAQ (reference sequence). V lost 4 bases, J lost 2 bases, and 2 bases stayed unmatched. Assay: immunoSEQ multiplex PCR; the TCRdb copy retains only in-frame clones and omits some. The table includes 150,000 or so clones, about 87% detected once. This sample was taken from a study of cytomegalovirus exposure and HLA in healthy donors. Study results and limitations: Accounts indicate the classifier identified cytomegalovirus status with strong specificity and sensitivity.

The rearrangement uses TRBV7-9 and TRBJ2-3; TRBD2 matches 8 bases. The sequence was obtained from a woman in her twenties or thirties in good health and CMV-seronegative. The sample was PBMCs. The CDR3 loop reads CASSSGGLTDTQYF. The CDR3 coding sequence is TGTGCCAGCAGCTCGGGGGGGCTCACAGATACGCAGTATTTT.